The T cell receptor beta chain under discussion was sequenced for a study of blood T cell repertoires in COVID-19. TCRdb's copy holds only in-frame clones and misses some; the assay was immunoSEQ multiplex PCR. The profile shows 150,000 to 200,000 clones, around four fifths of them singletons. Trimming removed 2 bases from V and 10 bases from J, with 6 bases in between. Germline V CDR1 and CDR2: SGHTA, FQGNSA. This CDR3 is 11 amino acids long. The receptor was derived from a man between 60 and 75 years old with COVID-19, enrolled during active disease. The specimen was peripheral blood. The genes are TRBV7-2 and TRBJ2-1; D call uncertain. The CDR3: CASSLSVEQFF. In DNA form, the CDR3 reads TGTGCCAGCAGCTTAAGCGTAGAGCAGTTCTTC. The whole variable domain, remainder taken from reference TRBV7-2 and TRBJ2-1, is GAGVSQSPSNKVTEKGKDVELRCDPISGHTALYWYRQSLGQGLEFLIYFQGNSAPDKSGLPSDRFSAERTGGSVSTLTIQRTQQEDSAVYLCASSLSVEQFFGPGTRLTVL.